The 13 T cell receptor beta chains presented below share a single source sample, sequenced in a study of Ad26.COV2.S vaccination and SARS-CoV-2 variants. Sequenced by immunoSEQ multiplex PCR; TCRdb stores in-frame clones only, minus some. The sample records about 400,000 clones, approximately 89% being singletons. Treatment in this sample: about 20 received Ad26.COV2.S at low or high dose, single or two shots; about 5 received placebo; per-sample allocation not given. Collection of samples fell on day 63 after the first vaccine or placebo injection. The starting material was peripheral blood, obtained in a trial of Ad26.COV2.S vaccine versus placebo. All receptors come from a person aged 18-65 years who received the Ad26.COV2.S COVID-19 vaccine or a placebo.

The genes are TRBV25-1 and TRBJ1-4, with TRBD1 as a possible D gene (5 bases). Germline V gives CDR1 MGHDK, CDR2 SYGVNS. This CDR3 region has 15 residues. Between the trimmed V and J ends, which lost 3 bases and 3 bases, there was a span of 11 bases. The CDR3 is CASSDRETANEKLFF. The CDR3, as DNA: TGTGCCAGCAGTGACAGGGAGACAGCTAATGAAAAACTGTTTTTT. The whole variable domain, filled in from reference TRBV25-1 and TRBJ1-4, reads EADIYQTPRYLVIGTGKKITLECSQTMGHDKMYWYQQDPGMELHLIHYSYGVNSTEKGDLSSESTVSRIRTEHFPLTLESARPSHTSQYLCASSDRETANEKLFFGSGTQLSVL.

This rearrangement joins TRBV5-4 to TRBJ2-7; 7 bases align to TRBD2. This CDR3 region has 13 residues. The J segment lost 6 bases and the V segment lost 3 bases, leaving 6 bases of the junction unmatched. Germline-derived CDR1 and CDR2 are SGHNT and YYREEE (reference sequence). CDR3 coding DNA: TGTGCCAGCAGCTCCGAGTGGGGGGGCGAGCAGTACTTC. Translation gives CASSSEWGGEQYF.

The rearrangement uses TRBV13 and TRBJ2-2; no reliable D call. The germline V and J ends were trimmed by 6 bases and 0 bases, with 2 bases remaining between them. This CDR3 is 12 amino acids long. CDR1 is PRHDT and CDR2 is FYEKMQ in the germline V gene (reference sequence). The CDR3 region has the DNA TGTGCCAGCAGTCCGAACACCGGGGAGCTGTTTTTT. It codes for CASSPNTGELFF.

This clone occurred a few times. The chain uses TRBV20-1 and TRBJ1-5; TRBD1 might be the D (5 bases). Germline V gene data show CDR1 as DFQATT and CDR2 as SNEGSKA (reference sequence). The ends were cut back, 3 bases at V and 6 bases at J, with 15 bases in the middle. The CDR3 is 14 amino acids. The CDR3 DNA reads TGCAGTGCTAGTCGGGGACCTGGGGGTCAGCCCCAGCATTTT. Protein: CSASRGPGGQPQHF.

V and J are TRBV6-6 and TRBJ2-7, with TRBD1 matching over 10 bases. V gave up 4 bases and J gave up 7 bases; unmatched junction bases: 7. Germline CDR1 MNHNY, CDR2 SVGAGI (reference sequence). CDR3 length: 14 amino acids. The DNA of the CDR3 is TGTGCCAGCAGTTGGGACAGGGGTTATCAAGAGCAGTACTTC. This translates into CASSWDRGYQEQYF.

The chain links TRBV29-1 to TRBJ2-1; 14 bases map to TRBD2. The CDR3 has 13 residues. J gave up 9 bases and V 7 bases, and 5 bases lay outside the gene matches. Germline V gives CDR1 SQVTM, CDR2 ANQGSEA. The CDR3 protein is CSARTSGRIEQFF. In DNA form, the CDR3 reads TGCAGCGCACGGACTAGCGGGAGGATTGAGCAGTTCTTC.

This clone was counted once. The chain links TRBV3-1 (or the pseudogene TRBV3-2) to TRBJ2-5, with 7 nucleotides matching TRBD2. Germline V gene lookup returns CDR1 LGHDT and CDR2 YNNKEL (reference sequence). The V segment lost 4 bases and the J segment 2 bases; nucleotides outside the gene matches: 7. The CDR3 has 15 residues. CDR3 residues: CASSLDWGGQETQYF. In DNA, the CDR3 is TGTGCCAGCAGCCTCGACTGGGGGGGTCAAGAGACCCAGTACTTC.

The J gene is TRBJ1-3, the V gene TRBV7-2, with D possibly being TRBD1 (5 bases). Trimming took off 8 bases at V and 0 bases at J, with 14 bases between the two ends. Germline CDR1 is SGHTA and CDR2 is FQGNSA. The CDR3 length is 15 residues. As DNA, the CDR3 is TGTGCCAGCTCCAGCGAGGGGAGCTCTGGAAACACCATATATTTT. Its translation: CASSSEGSSGNTIYF.

This chain links TRBV27 with TRBJ2-7; D unclear. CDR1 and CDR2 (germline): MNHEY, SMNVEV (reference sequence). The V end was cut by 5 bases, the J end by 1 base, with 12 bases between. This CDR3 is built from 14 residues. The CDR3 region is CASSPLLQSYEQYF. The CDR3 nucleotides are TGTGCCAGCAGTCCCCTCTTGCAATCCTACGAGCAGTACTTC.

V is TRBV7-9 and J is TRBJ1-5; 10 nucleotides agree with TRBD1. V was pared by 4 bases and J by 1 base, with 4 bases of the junction left unmatched. The CDR3 length is 16 residues. CDR1 and CDR2 (germline): SEHNR, FQNEAQ (reference sequence). This CDR3 is CASSSQGQGSNQPQHF. DNA of the CDR3: TGTGCCAGCAGCTCCCAGGGACAGGGGAGCAATCAGCCCCAGCATTTT.

The chain uses TRBV10-3 and TRBJ2-1; TRBD1 matches at 9 bases. Trimming cost V 4 bases and J 4 bases; bases outside gene matches: 2. This CDR3 contains 14 residues. Germline CDR1 reads ENHRY; CDR2 reads SYGVKD. In DNA form, the CDR3 reads TGTGCCATCAGTGCCGGGACAGGGTACAATGAGCAGTTCTTC. As protein: CAISAGTGYNEQFF.

The J gene is TRBJ2-3, the V gene TRBV4-1, with 10 bases fitting TRBD2. J gave up 6 bases and V 4 bases, and 10 bases lay outside the gene matches. The CDR3 is 16 residues long. CDR1 and CDR2 from the germline V gene are MGHRA and YSYEKL. CDR3 residues: CASSPSSLAGEDTQYF. CDR3 sequence (DNA): TGCGCCAGCAGCCCGAGTTCGCTAGCGGGAGAGGATACGCAGTATTTT.

This chain connects TRBV12-3 or TRBV12-4 to TRBJ2-3; no clear D. The V end was cut by 5 bases, the J end by 4 bases, with 7 bases between. CDR3 size: 12 residues. This chain's CDR3 is CASSPRADTQYF. In nucleotides, the CDR3 is TGTGCCAGCAGTCCTCGAGCAGATACGCAGTATTTT.